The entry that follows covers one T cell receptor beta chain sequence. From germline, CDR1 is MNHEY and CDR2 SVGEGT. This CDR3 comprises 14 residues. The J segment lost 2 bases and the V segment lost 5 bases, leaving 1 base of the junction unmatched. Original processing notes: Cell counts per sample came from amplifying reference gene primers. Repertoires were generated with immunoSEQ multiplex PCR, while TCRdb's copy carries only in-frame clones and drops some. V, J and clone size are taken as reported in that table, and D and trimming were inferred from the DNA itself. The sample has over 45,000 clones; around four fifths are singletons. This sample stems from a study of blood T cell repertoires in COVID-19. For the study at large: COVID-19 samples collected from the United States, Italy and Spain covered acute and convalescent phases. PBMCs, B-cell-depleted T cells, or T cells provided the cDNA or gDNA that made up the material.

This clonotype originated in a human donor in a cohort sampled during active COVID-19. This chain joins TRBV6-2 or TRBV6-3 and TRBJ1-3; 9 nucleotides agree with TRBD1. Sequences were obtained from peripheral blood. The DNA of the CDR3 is TGTGCCAGCAGTCGGACAGGGGCTGGAAACACCATATATTTT. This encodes CASSRTGAGNTIYF.